This entry lists 20 T cell receptor beta chains sequenced from one sample in a study of cytotoxic CD8 clonotypes in ibrutinib-treated CLL. Profiling relied on immunoSEQ multiplex PCR, and the TCRdb table lists in-frame clones only, not all of them. The table has over 120,000 clones, 80% seen once; the top ten hold approximately 7.6%. The sample in question was PBMCs, obtained after 36 months of ibrutinib treatment. All receptors derive from a human donor with chronic lymphocytic leukemia.

This chain connects TRBV6-5 to TRBJ2-1, with TRBD1 matching 9 bases. J was trimmed by 4 bases and V by 6 bases; bases with no gene match: 7. The CDR3 runs to 15 residues. Germline-derived CDR1 and CDR2 are MNHEY and SVGAGI. In DNA form, the CDR3 reads TGTGCCAGCAGACCCTTTGGGACAGGGTACAATGAGCAGTTCTTC. It specifies CASRPFGTGYNEQFF.

This sequence joins TRBV11-2 and TRBJ1-1; D uncertain. V was trimmed by 1 base and J by 3 bases, leaving 6 bases between them. The CDR3 consists of 13 residues. Germline V lookup: CDR1 SGHAT, CDR2 FQNNGV. This CDR3 reads CASSLGPYTEAFF. DNA of the CDR3: TGTGCCAGCAGCTTAGGACCCTACACTGAAGCTTTCTTT.

The V call is TRBV5-1, the J call TRBJ1-4, with 11 bases that match TRBD1. J was trimmed by 8 bases and V by 4 bases; bases with no gene match: 7. The CDR3 is made up of 15 amino acids. The germline gives CDR1 SGHRS, CDR2 YFSETQ. CDR3 sequence reads: CASSILGQGGEKLFF. CDR3 coding DNA: TGCGCCAGCAGCATATTGGGACAGGGGGGCGAAAAACTGTTTTTT.

V and J are TRBV18 and TRBJ1-5, with D perhaps TRBD1 (5 bases). V lost 3 bases to trimming and J lost 1 base, with 10 bases between them. Per germline, CDR1 KGHSH and CDR2 LQKENI. The CDR3 has 15 residues. The CDR3 DNA sequence: TGTGCCAGCTCACCCCAGACAGAGAGCAATCAGCCCCAGCATTTT. It yields the protein CASSPQTESNQPQHF.

Comments on this clone: The sample holds other DNA sequences that translate to the same CDR3. The chain recombines TRBV20-1 with TRBJ1-1; D is unresolved. V was trimmed by 3 bases and J by 3 bases, leaving 5 bases between them. Germline V gene lookup returns CDR1 DFQATT and CDR2 SNEGSKA (reference sequence). The CDR3 has 11 amino acids. DNA for the CDR3: TGCAGTGCTAGGAAGTACACTGAAGCTTTCTTT. As protein: CSARKYTEAFF.

Comment on this clone: This CDR3 is also generated by other DNA sequences in the sample. This chain links TRBV7-9 with TRBJ1-1, with D unclear. The V gene lost 2 bases and the J gene lost 4 bases, with 8 bases spanning the gap. Germline CDR1 SEHNR, CDR2 FQNEAQ (reference sequence). There are 13 residues in the CDR3. CDR3 bases: TGTGCCAGCAGCTTACTGGGGAGCACTGAAGCTTTCTTT. Protein product: CASSLLGSTEAFF.

The genes are TRBV6-9 and TRBJ2-5; D ambiguous. CDR1 is MNHGY, CDR2 SVAAGI, per germline. The CDR3 length is 17 residues. The V end lost 3 bases, the J end lost 7 bases, and 24 bases lay between the germline ends. The CDR3 sequence: CASSYPPQTGEEMTQYF. CDR3 DNA sequence: TGTGCCAGCAGTTACCCCCCCCAGACGGGCGAAGAGATGACCCAGTACTTC.

The chain is built from TRBV7-2 and TRBJ2-1; no firm D call. V was shortened by 3 bases and J by 0 bases, with 9 bases between the two germline ends. The CDR3 extends over 15 amino acids. CDR1 is SGHTA and CDR2 is FQGNSA in the germline V gene. CDR3 bases: TGTGCCAGCAGCTTCGAGGCAAGCTCCTACAATGAGCAGTTCTTC. As protein: CASSFEASSYNEQFF.

This chain connects TRBV5-8 to TRBJ2-3; 11 bases align to TRBD2. The CDR3 spans 17 residues. J was trimmed by 0 bases and V by 4 bases; bases with no gene match: 7. In germline, CDR1 is SGHTS, CDR2 YDEGEE. The CDR3 DNA sequence: TGTGCCAGCAGCAAAAGCGGGACTAGCGGAAGCACAGATACGCAGTATTTT. This sequence encodes CASSKSGTSGSTDTQYF.

The count of this clone is one. The chain couples TRBV9 to TRBJ1-4; 7 nucleotides agree with TRBD1. V lost 3 bases and J lost 8; bases outside the gene matches: 10. The CDR3 is 15 amino acids. Germline lookup yields CDR1 SGDLS and CDR2 YYNGEE. This chain's CDR3 is CASSDPTGAGEKLFF. CDR3 nucleotides: TGTGCCAGCAGCGACCCCACAGGGGCTGGGGAAAAACTGTTTTTT.

V gene TRBV29-1 combines with J gene TRBJ2-7; perhaps TRBD1 as D (5 bases). V lost 5 bases and J lost 2, with 13 bases in between. The CDR3 is made up of 13 amino acids. Germline CDR1 reads SQVTM; CDR2 reads ANQGSEA. The CDR3 is CSVKGVLAYEQYF. CDR3 nucleotide sequence: TGCAGCGTTAAAGGGGTTTTGGCCTACGAGCAGTACTTC.

This clone was picked up a small number of times. The CDR3 here is CASTPGLAGGYTGELFF. CDR3 DNA sequence: TGTGCCAGCACCCCCGGGCTAGCGGGAGGTTACACCGGGGAGCTGTTTTTT. V and J are TRBV27 and TRBJ2-2; 11 bases map to TRBD2. The V and J ends lost 7 bases and 3 bases, in that order; junction bases with no gene match: 10. CDR1 is MNHEY and CDR2 is SMNVEV in the germline V gene (reference sequence). This CDR3 comprises 17 residues.

V usage is TRBV13 and J usage is TRBJ2-7; D may be TRBD1 or TRBD2 (5 bases each). The CDR3 extends over 14 amino acids. Trimming stripped 4 bases from V and 0 bases from J, with 10 bases between. CDR1 is PRHDT, CDR2 FYEKMQ, per germline (reference sequence). The CDR3, as DNA: TGTGCCAGCAGCTGGGGGACGAACTCCTACGAGCAGTACTTC. The encoded protein is CASSWGTNSYEQYF.

About this clone: One end of the junction varies from germline; a read error may be responsible. The V and J genes are TRBV30 and TRBJ2-1; TRBD1 or TRBD2 may be the D gene (5 bases each). The germline gives CDR1 GTSNPN, CDR2 SVGIG (reference sequence). The CDR3 has 13 residues. The DNA of the CDR3 is TGTGCCGGGAGCAGGGCGGACTACAATGAGCAGTTCTTC. Translated, it gives CAGSRADYNEQFF.

The CDR3 DNA reads TGCGCCAGCAGCCTAGGGACTAGCGGGCCCTACAATGAGCAGTTCTTC. It encodes CASSLGTSGPYNEQFF. The chain recombines TRBV5-1 with TRBJ2-1, with 12 bases aligning to TRBD2. CDR1 is SGHRS and CDR2 is YFSETQ in the germline V gene. CDR3 length: 16 amino acids. V trimming: 4 bases; J trimming: 2 bases; junction bases outside the gene matches: 4.

The rearrangement links TRBV27 to TRBJ1-4; D is unclear. Looked up from germline, CDR1 is MNHEY and CDR2 is SMNVEV (reference sequence). There are 13 residues in the CDR3. V was shortened by 3 bases and J by 5 bases, with 7 bases between the two germline ends. As DNA, the CDR3 is TGTGCCAGCAGTTTCCTAGGGAATGAAAAACTGTTTTTT. This codes for CASSFLGNEKLFF.

This clone showed up just a few times. The chain uses TRBV2 and TRBJ2-7; TRBD1 is a possible D gene (5 bases). The ends were cut back, 3 bases at V and 4 bases at J, with 10 bases in the middle. This CDR3 region has 13 residues. Germline CDR1 reads SNHLY; CDR2 reads FYNNEI. The CDR3 DNA follows: TGTGCCAGCAGTGACGTACAGGCGTACGAGCAGTACTTC. Amino acid sequence: CASSDVQAYEQYF. The full variable domain, with the rest looked up from reference TRBV2 and TRBJ2-7, is EPEVTQTPSHQVTQMGQEVILRCVPISNHLYFYWYRQILGQKVEFLVSFYNNEISEKSEIFDDQFSVERPDGSNFTLKIRSTKLEDSAMYFCASSDVQAYEQYFGPGTRLTVT.

The chain joins TRBV4-1 to TRBJ1-3; tentatively, D is TRBD1 (6 bases). Trimming left V 1 base short and J 1 base short, with 17 bases between. CDR3 size: 18 residues. Germline V lookup: CDR1 MGHRA, CDR2 YSYEKL. The chain's CDR3 is CASSQVRWQGTSGNTIYF. The DNA for the CDR3 is TGCGCCAGCAGCCAAGTACGGTGGCAGGGGACGTCTGGAAACACCATATATTTT.

This chain connects TRBV19 to TRBJ2-5, with D maybe TRBD1 (6 bases). The CDR3 sequence is 11 residues long. V was pared by 6 bases and J by 11 bases, with 13 bases between. Germline V gene sequence: CDR1 LNHDA, CDR2 SQIVND (reference sequence). The CDR3 protein is CASRQGEKQYF. In nucleotides, the CDR3 is TGTGCCAGTAGACAGGGAGAAAAGCAGTACTTC.

The chain links TRBV13 to TRBJ2-7, with TRBD2 as a possible D gene (6 bases). The germline CDR1 and CDR2 sequences are PRHDT and FYEKMQ (reference sequence). This CDR3 spans 14 amino acids. V lost 0 bases to trimming and J lost 2 bases, with 8 bases between them. The chain's CDR3 is CASSLGRLAYEQYF. CDR3 sequence (DNA): TGTGCCAGCAGCTTAGGCCGACTAGCCTACGAGCAGTACTTC.